This paragraph covers one T cell receptor beta chain sequence. This clonotype was found many times. Its antigen is currently not known. No much larger clone exists at a distance of one base, and base qualities are not known. Amplification of TCR beta CDR3 regions was carried out from RNA transcripts. A first-round RT-PCR of the TCR CDR3 used the HTBI primer set with the Qiagen OneStep RT-PCR kit. The libraries were constructed in a second round of multiplex PCR and then size-selected and purified. The libraries were sequenced on an Illumina HiSeq2000 using paired-end 100 bp reads. Under the source paper's analysis protocol: SOAPnuke was used to process the raw data, throwing out any read that contained adapters or uncalled bases, had a mean Phred below 15, or lacked an exact constant-primer or identifier match. High-quality paired reads were merged using COPE v1.2.5, and each unique nucleotide sequence was defined as a clonotype. Clonotypes were aligned to IMGT TRBV, TRBD and TRBJ reference segments using MiTCR v1.1. The analysis was restricted to V-J combinations with a frequency above 0.0001, which together covered 99.2% of the repertoires. The TCS score was defined as the ratio of F50 (clonal expansion) to E x V (chaos), calculated using BLOSUM62-based TCRdist between CDR3 peptides within each V-J. Welch's t-statistics and random forest reduced roughly 540 V-J features to 13, which were used in a naive Bayes classifier (R e1071). TCRdb redid the processing of the public reads, applying fastp at Q25 and MiXCR, and retained in-frame beta chains. Rows with a matching CDR3 protein are joined into one entry that keeps the most common DNA and genes. The V and J calls and clone size are TCRdb's, not the authors'. The sample table records some 360,000 distinct CDR3 sequences; 15% to 20% of these occur just once. About 16% of the sample is in the top ten clones.

Moderately to severely active disease, a Clinical Activity Score of at least 3, a NOSPECS grade of at least 4, and a duration under 3 months were present in ophthalmopathy patients. Exclusion was applied to patients with uncontrolled infections, other autoimmune diseases, pregnancy or lactation. Clinical symptoms, serum thyroxine and TRAb, thyroid ultrasound, and orbital computed tomography formed the basis for the diagnoses. Ficoll-Paque density gradient centrifugation was used to isolate PBMCs from about 9 ml of fresh peripheral blood. Total RNA was extracted using Trizol reagent, and RNA quality was assessed on an Agilent 2100 Bioanalyzer. Including the terminal cysteine and phenylalanine, the CDR3 comprises 16 residues. Only the CDR3 region is kept as DNA, spanning 48 bases read in frame from base 1. The germline V gene (reference sequence) yields SGHAT for CDR1 and FQDESV for CDR2. V and J are truncated by 5 bases and 5 bases respectively, leaving an intervening sequence of 21 bases.

This record comes from a study of T cells in Graves' hyperthyroidism and ophthalmopathy (dated by TCRdb to about 2019). As for the study more broadly: Peripheral blood was collected at initial diagnosis, before any treatment. After sampling, hyperthyroidism patients received methimazole starting at 30 mg daily, and ophthalmopathy patients received high-dose intravenous methylprednisolone. In addition, the study compared T-cell repertoires in thyroid tissue and in blood from five or six Graves' hyperthyroidism patients. Prospective prediction of ophthalmopathy was tested in an independent validation cohort consisting of some 18 hyperthyroidism patients and more than 15 patients who later progressed to ophthalmopathy. TCR Vbeta CDR3 sequencing of 135 peripheral blood samples (around 45 ophthalmopathy, around 80 hyperthyroidism and about 17 progressor patients) is reported in the paper. The approximately 97 discovery patients were randomly divided into training and test sets at a 7:3 ratio. To identify distinguishing TCR V-J signatures, a discovery cohort of 100 patients was used, comprising approximately 40 with Graves' ophthalmopathy and 57 with stable Graves' hyperthyroidism. Results the study describes overall, beyond this receptor: During validation, the model predicted progression to ophthalmopathy a median of approximately 6.5 months ahead of onset, with approximately 70% sensitivity and around 72% specificity. Blood samples also contained most of the expanded thyroid clonotypes (frequency above 0.001), which suggests that blood repertoires may reflect thyroid immune responses. No statistical method was used to fix the sample size in advance, and group allocation was not hidden from the investigators. Ophthalmopathy was separated from stable hyperthyroidism by a 13 V-J signature model, with just over 85% sensitivity and 81% to 82% specificity obtained in cross-validation and 80%/75% obtained in testing.

Specimen: blood. The chain couples TRBV11-1 to TRBJ1-1; no confident D gene assignment can be made. This clonotype was sampled from a middle-aged woman with Graves' ophthalmopathy. The nucleotides are TGTGCCAGCAGCCTGTTAGCGACGGGAGGAGGGACTGAAGCTTTCTTT. Its translation reads: CASSLLATGGGTEAFF. Supplemented by the reference TRBV11-1 and TRBJ1-1 proteins around the CDR3, the complete variable domain is EAEVAQSPRYKITEKSQAVAFWCDPISGHATLYWYRQILGQGPELLVQFQDESVVDDSQLPKDRFSAERLKGVDSTLKIQPAELGDSAMYLCASSLLATGGGTEAFFGQGTRLTVV.